This note documents a single T cell receptor beta chain sequence. No antigen is known for it. The sample belongs to a study of vaccination and CD4 T cells after COVID-19. Study information: The post-vaccine samples came a median roughly 79 days after dose two (range 14 to 241). Overlapping peptides of the spike proteins of SARS-CoV-2, HCoV-NL63, HCoV-OC43 and HCoV-229E were used for cell stimulation.

The CDR3 is 16 residues long. V shed 2 bases and J 4 bases; nucleotides not matched to a gene: 6. The germline CDR1 and CDR2 sequences are SGHRS and YFSETQ. The treatment: approximately nine-day PBMC culture with coronavirus spike peptide pools or control peptides (ViraFEST assay). The authors isolated CD4+ T cells by negative selection after more than nine days of culture. Cultured CD4+ T cells had their DNA profiled by the Oncomine TCR Beta short-read assay. TCRdb itself ran the PCR reads through MiXCR, one entry per CDR3 protein. Of 15,000 to 20,000 distinct CDR3 sequences listed, roughly 50% are singletons.

J is TRBJ2-3 and V is TRBV5-1; 11 bases map to TRBD2. The sequencing sample was made of CD4+ T cells from blood, cultured in vitro. The clonotype comes from a human donor who had recovered from COVID-19. CDR3 DNA: TGCGCCAGCAGCTTCCCACTAGCGGGAGAGGCAGATACGCAGTATTTT. Translating it yields CASSFPLAGEADTQYF.